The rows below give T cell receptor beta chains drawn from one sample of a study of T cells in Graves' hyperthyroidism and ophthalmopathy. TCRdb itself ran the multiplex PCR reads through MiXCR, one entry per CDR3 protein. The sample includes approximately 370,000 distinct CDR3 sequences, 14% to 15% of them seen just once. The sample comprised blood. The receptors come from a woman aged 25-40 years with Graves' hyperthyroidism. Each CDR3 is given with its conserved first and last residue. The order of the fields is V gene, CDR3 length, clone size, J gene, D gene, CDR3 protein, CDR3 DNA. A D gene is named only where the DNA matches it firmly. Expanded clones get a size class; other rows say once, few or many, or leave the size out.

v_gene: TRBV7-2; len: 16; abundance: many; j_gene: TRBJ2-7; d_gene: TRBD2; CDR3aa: CASSLGGTSGRSEQYF; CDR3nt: TGTGCCAGCAGCTTAGGGGGGACTAGCGGGAGGTCCGAGCAGTACTTC
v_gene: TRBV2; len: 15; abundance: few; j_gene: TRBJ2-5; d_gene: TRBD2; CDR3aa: CASSRTSGLKETQYF; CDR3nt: TGTGCCAGCAGTAGGACTAGCGGGTTAAAAGAGACCCAGTACTTC
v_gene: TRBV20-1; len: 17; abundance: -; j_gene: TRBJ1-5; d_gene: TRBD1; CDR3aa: CSAIPISSGGSNQPQHF; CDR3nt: TGCAGTGCTATCCCGATTTCCTCAGGGGGTAGCAATCAGCCCCAGCATTTT
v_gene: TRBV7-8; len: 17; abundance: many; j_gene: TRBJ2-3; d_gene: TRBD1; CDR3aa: CASSLVAGGFGADTQYF; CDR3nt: TGTGCCAGCAGCTTAGTTGCAGGGGGCTTCGGAGCAGATACGCAGTATTTT
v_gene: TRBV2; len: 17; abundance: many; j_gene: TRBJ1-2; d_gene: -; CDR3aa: CASSEAVGAGALYGYTF; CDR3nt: TGTGCCAGCAGTGAAGCCGTAGGGGCAGGGGCTCTCTATGGCTACACCTTC
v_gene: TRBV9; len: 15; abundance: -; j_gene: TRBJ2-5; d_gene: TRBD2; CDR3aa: CASSVISGGQETQYF; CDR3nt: TGTGCCAGCAGCGTTATAAGCGGGGGACAAGAGACCCAGTACTTC
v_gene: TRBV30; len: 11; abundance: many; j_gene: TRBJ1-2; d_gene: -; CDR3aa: CAWGSNYGYTF; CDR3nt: TGTGCCTGGGGGTCTAACTATGGCTACACCTTC
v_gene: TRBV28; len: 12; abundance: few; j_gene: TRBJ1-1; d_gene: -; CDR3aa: CASSLRVTEAFF; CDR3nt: TGTGCCAGCAGTTTAAGAGTCACTGAAGCTTTCTTT
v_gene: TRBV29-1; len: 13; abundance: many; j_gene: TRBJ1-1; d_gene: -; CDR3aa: CSVEEGGKQKAFF; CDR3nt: TGCAGCGTTGAAGAGGGCGGCAAACAAAAAGCTTTCTTT
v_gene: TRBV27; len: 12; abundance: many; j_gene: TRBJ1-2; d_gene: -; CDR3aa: CASSFEGSGYTF; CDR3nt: TGTGCCAGCAGTTTCGAAGGCTCCGGCTACACCTTC
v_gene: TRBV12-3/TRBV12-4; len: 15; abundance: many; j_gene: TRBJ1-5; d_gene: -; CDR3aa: CASSDPGNSNQPQHF; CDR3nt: TGTGCCAGCAGTGATCCAGGGAATAGCAATCAGCCCCAGCATTTT
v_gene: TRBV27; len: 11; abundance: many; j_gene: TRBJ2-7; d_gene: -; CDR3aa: CASSYRYEQYF; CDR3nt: TGTGCCAGCAGTTATCGCTACGAGCAGTACTTC
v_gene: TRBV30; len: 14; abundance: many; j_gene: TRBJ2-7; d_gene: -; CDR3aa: CAWSRGGSSYEQYF; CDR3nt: TGTGCCTGGAGTCGTGGCGGGTCCTCCTACGAGCAGTACTTC
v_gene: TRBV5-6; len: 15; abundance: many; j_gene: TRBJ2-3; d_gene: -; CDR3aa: CASSLLTVYTDTQYF; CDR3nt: TGTGCCAGCAGCTTGTTAACGGTTTACACAGATACGCAGTATTTT
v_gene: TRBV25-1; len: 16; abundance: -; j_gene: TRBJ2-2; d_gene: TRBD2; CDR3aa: CASSESVAGNTGELFF; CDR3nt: TGTGCCAGCAGTGAATCAGTAGCGGGAAACACCGGGGAGCTGTTTTTT
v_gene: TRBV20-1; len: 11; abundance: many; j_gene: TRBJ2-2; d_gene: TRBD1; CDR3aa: CSAYGTGERYF; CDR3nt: TGCAGTGCCTACGGGACAGGGGAGCGGTATTTT
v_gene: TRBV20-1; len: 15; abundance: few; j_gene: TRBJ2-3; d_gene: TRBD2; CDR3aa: CSASRVAGDPDTQYF; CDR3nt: TGCAGTGCTAGTAGGGTAGCGGGAGACCCAGATACGCAGTATTTT
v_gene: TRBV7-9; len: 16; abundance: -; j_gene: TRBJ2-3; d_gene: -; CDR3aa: CASSIDWGRSTDTQYF; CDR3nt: TGTGCCAGCAGCATAGATTGGGGGCGTAGCACAGATACGCAGTATTTT
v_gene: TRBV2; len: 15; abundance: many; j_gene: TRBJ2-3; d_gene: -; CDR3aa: CASSVKSGYTDTQYF; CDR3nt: TGTGCCAGCAGTGTAAAGAGCGGGTACACAGATACGCAGTATTTT
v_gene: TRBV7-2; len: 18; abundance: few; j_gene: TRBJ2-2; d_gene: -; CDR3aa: CASSLAHWRGRRTGELFF; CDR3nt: TGTGCCAGCAGCTTAGCGCATTGGAGGGGGCGGCGCACCGGGGAGCTGTTTTTT
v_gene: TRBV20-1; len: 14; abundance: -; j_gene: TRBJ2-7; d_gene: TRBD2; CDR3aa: CSARDNSGSYEQYF; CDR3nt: TGCAGTGCTAGAGACAATAGCGGGAGTTACGAGCAGTACTTC
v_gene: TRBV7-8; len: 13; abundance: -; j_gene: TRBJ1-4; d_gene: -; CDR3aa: CATGPRWSEKLFF; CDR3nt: TGTGCCACCGGCCCACGGTGGAGTGAAAAACTGTTTTTT